This TCR beta chain is drawn from a study of vaccination effects on CD4 cells after COVID-19 (dated 2022 in TCRdb). For context, the study as a whole: Participants received two doses of either the BNT162b2 or the mRNA-1273 mRNA SARS-CoV-2 vaccine. Cultures from other donors in the study were sequenced using the Oncomine TCR Beta short-read assay on an Illumina iSeq 100. The study compared SARS-CoV-2 spike-specific CD4+ TCR repertoires before and after mRNA vaccination in COVID-19 convalescent patients and infection-naive vaccine recipients. Altogether, roughly 10 COVID-19 convalescent patients and a handful of SARS-CoV-2-naive healthy vaccine recipients made up the full study.

Libraries were constructed by the immunoSEQ multiplex PCR assay. DNA from the cultured and isolated CD4+ T cells underwent TCR beta CDR3 sequencing. For the original study's pipeline: Non-productive TCR sequences were discarded, and reads were trimmed to the CDR3 region, with only CDR3s of 7 or more amino acids retained. The MANAFEST web app was used to pick out antigen-specific clonotypes by comparing their expansion in peptide wells with that in reference cultures. Positive clones required FDR<0.05 expansion versus reference and all other wells, odds ratio above 5, and frequency above 0.1% in two replicate wells. Clonotypes significantly expanded in SARS-CoV-2 spike wells and in at least one common cold coronavirus spike condition were defined as cross-reactive. Levenshtein distance calculated with the stringdist R package was used to assess CDR3 similarity, and unrooted trees were constructed with ape in R 3.6.1. Imported from immuneACCESS, the table was reduced by TCRdb to in-frame sequences with V and J called. These copies leave out some clones; in studies compared against another copy, an unresolved V gene accounts for under half, and the cause of the remainder is not known. V and J calls and clone size are those listed in that table; D and trimming were worked out from the DNA. The sample data list around 79,000 clones, and around 76% of these were observed just once. The ten largest clones capture about 10% of the sample.

A word on this clone: The antigen it recognizes is unknown. Base quality data are lacking; no much larger clone is found one base away.

In the ViraFEST assay, PBMC were stimulated with viral peptide pools, and antigen-specific CD4+ T cell clonotypes were then identified by expansion using TCR sequencing. After roughly 11 days of culture, CD4+ T cells were isolated with the EasySep CD4+ T cell isolation kit. Negative nucleocapsid antibody results before and after vaccination confirmed that the healthy vaccine recipients had no prior SARS-CoV-2 infection. Roughly 1.9 million PBMC per well were cultured with approximately 10 ug/ml peptides in IMDM containing approximately 4.6% human AB serum, 8.5 to 10 IU/ml IL-2 and gentamicin. On days 3 and 7, half of the culture medium was replaced with fresh IL-2-containing medium. Unless noted otherwise, every peptide stimulation condition was grown in triplicate wells. PBMC were separated from whole blood using Ficoll-Paque Plus gradient centrifugation and were then either cryopreserved at -140C or used fresh. The overlapping peptide pools covered the spike proteins of SARS-CoV-2 and of the common cold coronaviruses HCoV-NL63, HCoV-OC43 and HCoV-229E. Genomic DNA was extracted from cultured CD4+ T cells with the QIAamp micro DNA kit.

Findings and caveats that apply to the study as a whole: The study was limited by a small number of convalescent patients and lacked early post-infection timepoints. Clones induced by infection and clones induced by vaccination both contracted markedly at late timepoints after vaccination, which fits with T cell responses waning over time. In healthy vaccine recipients, vaccine-induced clones were almost all SARS-CoV-2 mono-reactive, with only 1 of 255 being cross-reactive with common cold coronaviruses.

The germline V gene sets CDR1 to SGHRS and CDR2 to YFSETQ. Inclusive of the bounding cysteine and phenylalanine, the CDR3 is 14 residues long. CDR3 DNA is the only sequence kept; it has 42 bases, read in frame from the first base. Relative to germline, V is 6 bases shorter and J is 0 bases shorter, with 7 bases between their ends. This sequence was found in a human donor who received a COVID-19 vaccine. The source was CD4+ T cells from PBMCs cultured with SARS-CoV-2 spike peptides, collected before COVID-19 vaccination. The cell subset or site label corresponds to: SARS-CoV-2 spike overlapping peptide pool stimulation. The V gene is TRBV5-1 and the J gene is TRBJ1-6, with no reliable assignment of the D segment. Here the CDR3 is given as CASTESSYNSPLHF. The sequenced DNA is TGCGCCAGCACAGAGAGCTCCTATAATTCACCCCTCCACTTT.